One and the same sample provided the 4 T cell receptor beta chains below, sequenced in a study of T-cell memory formation after mild COVID-19. TCRdb called the 5' RACE reads again in MiXCR, with one record for every CDR3 protein. In the table there are about 55,000 distinct CDR3 sequences, about 27% of which are singletons. The sequenced material came from PBMCs or a T cell subset sorted from them (not recorded which). The receptors stem from a man aged 18 to 30 who had mild COVID-19 (a few samples of this study predate the infection). Cell type and time point are not known.

The chain uses TRBV24-1 and TRBJ2-5; tentatively, D is TRBD1 or TRBD2 (7 bases each). V was shortened by 1 base and J by 0 bases, with 14 bases between the two germline ends. Germline CDR1 reads KGHDR; CDR2 reads SFDVKD. The CDR3 is 17 residues long. The CDR3 region has the DNA TGTGCCACCAGTGATTTCCCCAGGGGGGGATACCAAGAGACCCAGTACTTC. Residues: CATSDFPRGGYQETQYF.

The chain recombines TRBV25-1 with TRBJ2-5; the D call may be TRBD1 or TRBD2 (6 bases each). The CDR3 spans 12 residues. The germline CDR1 and CDR2 sequences are MGHDK and SYGVNS. Trimming took 6 bases from V and 5 from J, leaving 10 bases between them. CDR3 bases: TGTGCCAGCAGAGGGGGAGGCGAGACCCAGTACTTC. Translation gives CASRGGGETQYF.

This clonotype was observed a few times. The rearrangement links TRBV28 to TRBJ1-1, with D possibly matching TRBD1 (5 bases). The V end lost 5 bases, the J end lost 6 bases, and 13 bases lay between the germline ends. This CDR3 has 13 amino acids. Germline V gene lookup returns CDR1 MDHEN and CDR2 SYDVKM. The CDR3 DNA sequence: TGTGCCAGCAGTATCCTACGGGGCGCTGAAGCTTTCTTT. Translating gives CASSILRGAEAFF.

In its sample, this clonotype was seen many times. The chain uses TRBV27 and TRBJ2-4; D unresolved. Between the trimmed V and J ends, which lost 2 bases and 6 bases, there was a span of 8 bases. This CDR3 has 13 residues. From germline, CDR1 is MNHEY and CDR2 SMNVEV (reference sequence). CDR3 protein: CASSLPGGNIQYF. DNA for the CDR3: TGTGCCAGCAGTTTACCAGGCGGAAACATTCAGTACTTC.